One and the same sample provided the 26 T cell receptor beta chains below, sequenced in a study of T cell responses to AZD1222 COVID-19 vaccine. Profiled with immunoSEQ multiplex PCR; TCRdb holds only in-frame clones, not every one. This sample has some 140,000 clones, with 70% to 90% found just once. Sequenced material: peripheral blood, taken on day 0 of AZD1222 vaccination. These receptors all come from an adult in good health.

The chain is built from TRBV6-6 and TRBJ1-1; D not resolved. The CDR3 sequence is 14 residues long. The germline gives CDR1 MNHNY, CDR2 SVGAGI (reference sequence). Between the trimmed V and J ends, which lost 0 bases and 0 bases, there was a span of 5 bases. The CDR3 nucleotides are TGTGCCAGCAGTTACTCCGGGGTGAACACTGAAGCTTTCTTT. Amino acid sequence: CASSYSGVNTEAFF.

The CDR3 DNA sequence: TGTGCCATCAGTGGGACAGGGGGCCCCACTGAAGCTTTCTTT. Its protein is CAISGTGGPTEAFF. This chain uses TRBV10-3 with TRBJ1-1; TRBD1 aligns across 11 bases. The CDR3 spans 14 residues. With V trimmed by 4 bases and J by 4 bases, 2 bases remained unmatched. Germline assignment: CDR1 ENHRY and CDR2 SYGVKD.

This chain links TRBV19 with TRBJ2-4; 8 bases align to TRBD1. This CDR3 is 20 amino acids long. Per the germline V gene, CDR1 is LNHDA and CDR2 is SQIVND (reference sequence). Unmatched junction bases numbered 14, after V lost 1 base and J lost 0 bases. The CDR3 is CASSIGGRTGTLLAKNIQYF. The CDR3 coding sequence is TGTGCCAGTAGTATAGGGGGGAGGACAGGGACACTCCTAGCCAAAAACATTCAGTACTTC. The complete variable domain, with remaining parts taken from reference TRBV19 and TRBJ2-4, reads DGGITQSPKYLFRKEGQNVTLSCEQNLNHDAMYWYRQDPGQGLRLIYYSQIVNDFQKGDIAEGYSVSREKKESFPLTVTSAQKNPTAFYLCASSIGGRTGTLLAKNIQYFGAGTRLSVL.

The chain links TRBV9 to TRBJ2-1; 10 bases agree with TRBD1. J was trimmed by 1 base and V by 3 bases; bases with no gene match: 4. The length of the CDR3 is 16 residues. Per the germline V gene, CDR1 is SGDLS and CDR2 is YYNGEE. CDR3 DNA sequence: TGTGCCAGCAGCGAGACAGGGGGCTTGTCCTACAATGAGCAGTTCTTC. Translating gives CASSETGGLSYNEQFF.

CDR3 nucleotide sequence: TGTGCCAGTGGGAAGGGGTACACTGAAGCTTTCTTT. Encoded protein: CASGKGYTEAFF. The J gene is TRBJ1-1, the V gene TRBV19; a weak D match, TRBD1 (5 bases). The length of the CDR3 is 12 residues. The V end was cut by 8 bases, the J end by 3 bases, with 10 bases between. Germline assignment: CDR1 LNHDA and CDR2 SQIVND (reference sequence).

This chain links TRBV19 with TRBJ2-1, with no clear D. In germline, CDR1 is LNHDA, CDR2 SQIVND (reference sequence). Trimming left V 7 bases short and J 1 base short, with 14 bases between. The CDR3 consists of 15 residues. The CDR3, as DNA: TGTGCCAGTACCCCCCGTTCAAAGTCCTACAATGAGCAGTTCTTC. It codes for CASTPRSKSYNEQFF.

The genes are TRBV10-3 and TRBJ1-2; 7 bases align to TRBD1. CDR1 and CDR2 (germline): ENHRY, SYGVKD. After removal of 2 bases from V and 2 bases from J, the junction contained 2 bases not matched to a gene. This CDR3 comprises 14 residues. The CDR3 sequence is CAISEAGGNYGYTF. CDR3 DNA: TGTGCCATCAGTGAGGCAGGGGGGAACTATGGCTACACCTTC.

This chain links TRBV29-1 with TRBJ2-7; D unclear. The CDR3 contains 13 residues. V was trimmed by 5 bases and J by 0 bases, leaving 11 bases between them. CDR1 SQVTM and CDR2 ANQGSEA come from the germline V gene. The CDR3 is CSVRSTDSYEQYF. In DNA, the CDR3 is TGCAGCGTTCGTTCGACGGACTCCTACGAGCAGTACTTC.

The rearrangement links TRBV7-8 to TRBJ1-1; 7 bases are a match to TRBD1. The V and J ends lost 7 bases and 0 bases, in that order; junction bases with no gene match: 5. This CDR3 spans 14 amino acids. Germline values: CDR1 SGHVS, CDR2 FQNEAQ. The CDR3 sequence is CASIQQGLNTEAFF. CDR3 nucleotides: TGTGCCAGCATCCAACAGGGGCTGAACACTGAAGCTTTCTTT.

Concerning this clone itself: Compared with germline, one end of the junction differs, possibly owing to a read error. CDR3 region: CASSSYKEGMNF. The CDR3 bases are TGTGCCAGCAGTTCCTACAAGGAGGGAATGAATTTT. V gene TRBV12-3 or TRBV12-4 combines with J gene TRBJ1-4; D not certain. There are 12 residues in the CDR3.

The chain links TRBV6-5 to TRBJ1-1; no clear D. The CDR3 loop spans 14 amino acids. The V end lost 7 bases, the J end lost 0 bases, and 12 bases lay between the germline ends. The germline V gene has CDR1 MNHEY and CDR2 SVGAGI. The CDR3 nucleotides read TGTGCCAGCACCCGCGAGGGTATGAACACTGAAGCTTTCTTT. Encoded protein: CASTREGMNTEAFF.

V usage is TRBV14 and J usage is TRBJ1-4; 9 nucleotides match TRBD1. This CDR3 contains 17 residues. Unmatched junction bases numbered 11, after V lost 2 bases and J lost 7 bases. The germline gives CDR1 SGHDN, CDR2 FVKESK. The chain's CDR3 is CASSQRPPGQGGEKLFF. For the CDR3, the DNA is TGTGCCAGCAGCCAACGACCACCGGGACAGGGAGGTGAAAAACTGTTTTTT.

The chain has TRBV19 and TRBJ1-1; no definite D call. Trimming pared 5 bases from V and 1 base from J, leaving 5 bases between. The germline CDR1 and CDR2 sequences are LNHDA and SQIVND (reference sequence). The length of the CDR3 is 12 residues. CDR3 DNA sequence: TGTGCCAGTAGTTTCGGGAACACTGAAGCTTTCTTT. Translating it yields CASSFGNTEAFF.

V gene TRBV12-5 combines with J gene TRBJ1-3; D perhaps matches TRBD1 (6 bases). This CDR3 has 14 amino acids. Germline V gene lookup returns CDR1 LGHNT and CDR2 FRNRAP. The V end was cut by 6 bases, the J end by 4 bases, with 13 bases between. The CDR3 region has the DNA TGTGCTAGTGGGGAAGGGGGAGGAGGAAACACCATATATTTT. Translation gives CASGEGGGGNTIYF.

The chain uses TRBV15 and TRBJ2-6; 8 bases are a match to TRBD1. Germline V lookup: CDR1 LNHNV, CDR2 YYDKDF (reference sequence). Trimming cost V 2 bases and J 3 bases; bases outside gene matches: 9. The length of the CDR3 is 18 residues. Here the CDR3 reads CATSRLGQGWVGANVLTF. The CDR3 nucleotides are TGTGCCACCAGCAGACTAGGACAGGGTTGGGTTGGGGCCAACGTCCTGACTTTC.

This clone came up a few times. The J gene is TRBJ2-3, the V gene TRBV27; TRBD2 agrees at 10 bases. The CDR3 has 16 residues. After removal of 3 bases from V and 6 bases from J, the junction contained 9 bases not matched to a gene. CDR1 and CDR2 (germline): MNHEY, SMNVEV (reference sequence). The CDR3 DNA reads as TGTGCCAGCAGTTTCAAGCGGGAGGGTCCCAGCGATACGCAGTATTTT. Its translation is CASSFKREGPSDTQYF.

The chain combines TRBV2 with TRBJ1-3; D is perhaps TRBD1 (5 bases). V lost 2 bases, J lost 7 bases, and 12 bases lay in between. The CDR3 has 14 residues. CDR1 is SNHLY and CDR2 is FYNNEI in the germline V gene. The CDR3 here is CASSETGPKNTIYF. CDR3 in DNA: TGTGCCAGCAGTGAAACGGGGCCCAAGAACACCATATATTTT.

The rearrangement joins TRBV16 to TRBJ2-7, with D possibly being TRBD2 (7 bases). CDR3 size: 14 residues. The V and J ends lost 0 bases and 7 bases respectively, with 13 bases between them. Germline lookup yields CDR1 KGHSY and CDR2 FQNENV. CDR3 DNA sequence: TGTGCCAGCAGCCAATCGGGCGGGGGCTTGGAGCAGTACTTC. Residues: CASSQSGGGLEQYF. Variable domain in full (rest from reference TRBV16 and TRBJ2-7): GEEVAQTPKHLVRGEGQKAKLYCAPIKGHSYVFWYQQVLKNEFKFLISFQNENVFDETGMPKERFSAKCLPNSPCSLEIQATKLEDSAVYFCASSQSGGGLEQYFGPGTRLTVT.

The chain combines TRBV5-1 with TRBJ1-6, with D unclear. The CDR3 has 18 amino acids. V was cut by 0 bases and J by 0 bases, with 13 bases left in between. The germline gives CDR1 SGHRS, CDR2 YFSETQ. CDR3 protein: CASSLEGAASSYNSPLHF. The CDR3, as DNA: TGCGCCAGCAGCTTGGAAGGTGCAGCGAGCTCCTATAATTCACCCCTCCACTTT.

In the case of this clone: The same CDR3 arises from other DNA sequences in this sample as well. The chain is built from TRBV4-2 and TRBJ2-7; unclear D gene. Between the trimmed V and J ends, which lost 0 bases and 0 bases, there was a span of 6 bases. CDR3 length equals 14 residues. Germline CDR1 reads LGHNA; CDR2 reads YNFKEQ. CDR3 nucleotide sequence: TGTGCCAGCAGCCAAGACCCTACCTCCTACGAGCAGTACTTC. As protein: CASSQDPTSYEQYF.

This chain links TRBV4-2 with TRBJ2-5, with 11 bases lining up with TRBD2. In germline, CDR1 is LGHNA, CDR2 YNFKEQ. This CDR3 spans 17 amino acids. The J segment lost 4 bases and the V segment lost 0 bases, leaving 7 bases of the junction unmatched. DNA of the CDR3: TGTGCCAGCAGCCAAGATCTTCTAGCGGGAGGTCCAGAGACCCAGTACTTC. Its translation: CASSQDLLAGGPETQYF.

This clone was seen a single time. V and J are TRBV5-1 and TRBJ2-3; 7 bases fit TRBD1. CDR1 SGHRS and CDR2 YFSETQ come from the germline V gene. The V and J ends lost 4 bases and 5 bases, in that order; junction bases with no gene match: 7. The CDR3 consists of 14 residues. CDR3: CASSLRQGVDTQYF. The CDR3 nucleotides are TGCGCCAGCAGCCTCCGACAGGGAGTAGATACGCAGTATTTT.

The DNA of the CDR3 is TGTGCCAGCTCACCAAAAGTTCCAGACAGGGGGAACACTGAAGCTTTCTTT. Translating it yields CASSPKVPDRGNTEAFF. J is TRBJ1-1 and V is TRBV18; 8 bases agree with TRBD1. The germline V gene encodes CDR1 KGHSH and CDR2 LQKENI. Trimming took 2 bases from V and 1 from J; bases not matched to a gene: 9. CDR3 length equals 17 residues.

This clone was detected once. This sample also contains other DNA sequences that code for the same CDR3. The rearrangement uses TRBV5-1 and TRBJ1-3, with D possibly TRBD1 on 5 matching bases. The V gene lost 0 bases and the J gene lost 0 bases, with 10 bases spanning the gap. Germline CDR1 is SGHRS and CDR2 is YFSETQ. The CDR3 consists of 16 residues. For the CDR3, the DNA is TGCGCCAGCAGCTTGGTTGGGGCCACCTCTGGAAACACCATATATTTT. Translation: CASSLVGATSGNTIYF.

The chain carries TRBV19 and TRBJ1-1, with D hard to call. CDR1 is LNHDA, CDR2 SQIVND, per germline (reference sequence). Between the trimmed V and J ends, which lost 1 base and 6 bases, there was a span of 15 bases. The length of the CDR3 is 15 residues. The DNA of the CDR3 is TGTGCCAGTAGTATAGGACCTTGGGAGCCCGCTGAAGCTTTCTTT. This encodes CASSIGPWEPAEAFF.

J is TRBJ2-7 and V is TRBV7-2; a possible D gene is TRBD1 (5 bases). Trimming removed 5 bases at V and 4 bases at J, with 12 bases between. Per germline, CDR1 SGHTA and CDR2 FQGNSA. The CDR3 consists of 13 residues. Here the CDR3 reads CASSLTVIYEQYF. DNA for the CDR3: TGTGCCAGCAGCCTGACAGTGATATACGAGCAGTACTTC.